The clone carrying this TCR beta chain has ten or more counts. The CDR3 spans 15 residues. Trimming removed 2 bases from V and 8 bases from J; junction bases left unmatched: 8. Germline values: CDR1 LGHNA, CDR2 YSLEER. This entry belongs to a study of T cells after yellow fever vaccination. Study in general: Tscm, CM, EM and EMRA memory subsets were sorted by CD3, CD45RA, CCR7 and CD95.

Points from the study as a whole: Memory subsets that were sorted on day 0 lacked detectable signal for almost all vaccine-responding clonotypes. Subsequent booster samples again held most clones from primary vaccination (roughly 95% CD4, 85% to 90% CD8).

TCR cDNA, made by 5'RACE template switching, carried an added universal primer site and UMIs. A single record per CDR3 protein comes from TCRdb applying MiXCR to the 5' RACE reads. The sample consists of tens of thousands of distinct CDR3 sequences, less than 3.5% of them appearing once. This chain uses TRBV4-3 with TRBJ1-2; 10 nucleotides align to TRBD1. Here the sequenced sample was PBMCs, either bulk or a sorted T-cell subset (CD4+, CD8+, memory, or dextramer-sorted; not recorded which), taken 35 to 50 days after the first yellow fever vaccination. This receptor was obtained from a man aged 18-30 years who received the YFV17D yellow fever vaccine. The CDR3 coding sequence is TGCGCCAGCAGCCAACAAACCGGGACAGGGGCCGGCTACACCTTC. This sequence encodes CASSQQTGTGAGYTF.